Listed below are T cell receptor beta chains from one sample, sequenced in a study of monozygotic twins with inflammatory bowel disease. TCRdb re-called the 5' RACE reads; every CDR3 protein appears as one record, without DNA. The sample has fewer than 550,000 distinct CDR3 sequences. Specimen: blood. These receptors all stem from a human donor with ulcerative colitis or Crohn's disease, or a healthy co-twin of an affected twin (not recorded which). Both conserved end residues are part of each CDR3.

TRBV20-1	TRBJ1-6	CSASGGGSRSPLHF
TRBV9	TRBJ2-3	CASQQGRGNTDTQYF
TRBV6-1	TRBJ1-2	CASSEMDRMANYGYTF
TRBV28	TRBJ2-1	CASSPGGAGNYNEQFF
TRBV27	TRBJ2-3	CASNGEGGPLGDTQYF
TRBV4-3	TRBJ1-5	CASSQGQGIHQPQHF
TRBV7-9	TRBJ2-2	CASSSRDRNSTGELFF
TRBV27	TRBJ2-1	CASSLSGQGYNEQFF
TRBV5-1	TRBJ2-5	CASSLAGTAKETQYF
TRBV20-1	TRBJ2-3	CSARPPGRTDTQYF
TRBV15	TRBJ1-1	CATSRDRTGSYLNTEAFF
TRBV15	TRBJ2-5	CATSRDLAGVLQETQYF
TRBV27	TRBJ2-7	CASRDSPYEQYF
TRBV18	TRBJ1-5	CASSLMGGSNQPQHF
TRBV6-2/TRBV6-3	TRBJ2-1	CASSWGQQGGNEQFF
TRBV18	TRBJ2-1	CASSPTRGGDNEQFF
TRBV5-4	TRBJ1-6	CASSVTGHNSPLHF
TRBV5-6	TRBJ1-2	CASSSPDREYGYTF
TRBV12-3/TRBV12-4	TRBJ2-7	CATGPVGYEQYF
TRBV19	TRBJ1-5	CASSIGLPGGNQPQHF
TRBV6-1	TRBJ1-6	CASRRQNNSPLHF
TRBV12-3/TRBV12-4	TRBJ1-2	CASSVSREGYTF
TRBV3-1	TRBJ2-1	CASSPIAPRAYNEQFF
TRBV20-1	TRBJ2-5	CSATRDLVREETQYF
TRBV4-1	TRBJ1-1	CASSQDRGLLNTEAFF
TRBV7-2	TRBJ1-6	CASSLVLMGYNSPLHF
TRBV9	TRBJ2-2	CASSLTSNTGELFF
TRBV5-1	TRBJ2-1	CASSPIGSSYNEQFF